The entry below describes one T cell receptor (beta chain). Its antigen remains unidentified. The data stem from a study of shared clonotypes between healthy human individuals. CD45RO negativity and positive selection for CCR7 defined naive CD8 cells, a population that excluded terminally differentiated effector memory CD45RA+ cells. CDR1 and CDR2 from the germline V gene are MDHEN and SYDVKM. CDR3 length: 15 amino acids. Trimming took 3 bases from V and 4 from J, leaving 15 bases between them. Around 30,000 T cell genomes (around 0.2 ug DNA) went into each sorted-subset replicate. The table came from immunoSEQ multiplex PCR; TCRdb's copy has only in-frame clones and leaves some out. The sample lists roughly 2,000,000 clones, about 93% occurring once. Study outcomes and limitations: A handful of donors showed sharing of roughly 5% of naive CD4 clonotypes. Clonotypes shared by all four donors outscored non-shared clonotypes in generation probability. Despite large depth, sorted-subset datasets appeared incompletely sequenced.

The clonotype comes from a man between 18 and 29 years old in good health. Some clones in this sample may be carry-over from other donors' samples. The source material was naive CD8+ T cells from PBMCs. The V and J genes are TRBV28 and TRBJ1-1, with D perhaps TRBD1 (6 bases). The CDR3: CASSFRGGPLTEAFF. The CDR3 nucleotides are TGTGCCAGCAGTTTTCGGGGGGGGCCTCTCACTGAAGCTTTCTTT. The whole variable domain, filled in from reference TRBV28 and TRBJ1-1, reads DVKVTQSSRYLVKRTGEKVFLECVQDMDHENMFWYRQDPGLGLRLIYFSYDVKMKEKGDIPEGYSVSREKKERFSLILESASTNQTSMYLCASSFRGGPLTEAFFGQGTRLTVV.